These 8 T cell receptor beta chains share one sample of origin, sequenced in a study of T-cell memory formation after mild COVID-19. TCRdb analysed the 5' RACE reads with MiXCR anew, one entry per CDR3 protein. Counted here are fewer than 600,000 distinct CDR3 sequences, roughly 22% occurring once; the ten biggest clones make up around 7.7%. Sequencing used PBMCs or a T cell subset sorted from them (not recorded which). These receptor sequences come from an adult woman who had mild COVID-19 (a few samples of this study predate the infection). Cell type and time point are not known.

The chain employs TRBV15 and TRBJ1-1, with TRBD1 matching over 9 bases. There are 17 residues in the CDR3. The V segment lost 0 bases and the J segment 5 bases; nucleotides outside the gene matches: 10. Germline V gene lookup returns CDR1 LNHNV and CDR2 YYDKDF (reference sequence). The CDR3 sequence: CATSRDKTGGLRTEAFF. In nucleotides, the CDR3 is TGTGCCACCAGCAGAGATAAGACAGGGGGATTGCGGACTGAAGCTTTCTTT. Variable domain in full (rest from reference TRBV15 and TRBJ1-1): DAMVIQNPRYQVTQFGKPVTLSCSQTLNHNVMYWYQQKSSQAPKLLFHYYDKDFNNEADTPDNFQSRRPNTSFCFLDIRSPGLGDTAMYLCATSRDKTGGLRTEAFFGQGTRLTVV.

The V and J genes are TRBV4-1 and TRBJ1-1, with D hard to call. Germline V lookup: CDR1 MGHRA, CDR2 YSYEKL. V dropped 7 bases and J dropped 0 bases, with 9 bases sitting between them. The length of the CDR3 is 13 residues. CDR3 sequence (DNA): TGCGCCAGCAAACGGACGGTGAACACTGAAGCTTTCTTT. Translating it yields CASKRTVNTEAFF.

The V gene is TRBV6-5, the J gene TRBJ1-1; D is perhaps TRBD1 (5 bases). Trimming left V 5 bases short and J 4 bases short, with 11 bases between. This CDR3 contains 13 residues. CDR1 is MNHEY, CDR2 SVGAGI, per germline. CDR3 sequence reads: CASSTFGGTEAFF. Written as DNA, the CDR3 is TGTGCCAGCAGTACCTTCGGGGGCACTGAAGCTTTCTTT.

This clonotype was found a few times. The J gene is TRBJ2-7, the V gene TRBV5-1; 9 bases match TRBD1. CDR1 and CDR2 from the germline V gene are SGHRS and YFSETQ. The CDR3 spans 16 residues. V gave up 0 bases and J gave up 2 bases; unmatched junction bases: 6. The CDR3 nucleotides are TGCGCCAGCAGCTTGGCCCCCGGGACAGGGCCCTACGAGCAGTACTTC. This gives the protein CASSLAPGTGPYEQYF.

In this sample, this clonotype turned up many times. The chain links TRBV5-1 to TRBJ2-2; 7 nucleotides agree with TRBD1. The CDR3 runs to 16 residues. Per the germline V gene, CDR1 is SGHRS and CDR2 is YFSETQ. The junction had 12 bases not matched to a gene; V was cut back by 4 bases and J by 6 bases. Here the CDR3 reads CASSVQGVISPGELFF. The CDR3 coding sequence is TGCGCCAGCAGCGTTCAGGGGGTGATTTCCCCCGGGGAGCTGTTTTTT.

Here the CDR3 DNA reads TGTGCCAGCAGCTCCGTTCGCTGGGGTTCTGGAAACACCATATATTTT. Translating gives CASSSVRWGSGNTIYF. This rearrangement joins TRBV13 to TRBJ1-3; no reliable D call. Germline V gene lookup returns CDR1 PRHDT and CDR2 FYEKMQ (reference sequence). The CDR3 spans 16 residues. The ends were cut back, 4 bases at V and 1 base at J, with 14 bases in the middle.

This clonotype was recorded a few times. The V gene is TRBV29-1, the J gene TRBJ2-2; a possible D gene is TRBD1 (6 bases). The CDR3 covers 15 residues. Germline CDR1 and CDR2: SQVTM and ANQGSEA. The V gene lost 4 bases and the J gene lost 2 bases, with 14 bases spanning the gap. The CDR3 nucleotides read TGCAGCGTTGTCTCCGGGACAATAAACACCGGGGAGCTGTTTTTT. Amino acids: CSVVSGTINTGELFF.

This clonotype was detected a few times. This chain joins TRBV10-3 and TRBJ2-3; the match to TRBD2 covers 8 bases. CDR1 ENHRY and CDR2 SYGVKD come from the germline V gene. CDR3 length: 12 amino acids. With 6 bases clipped from V and 4 bases from J, the junction kept 0 bases outside the gene matches. The CDR3 DNA is TGTGCCATCAGCGGGAGGGCAGATACGCAGTATTTT. This codes for CAISGRADTQYF.